In its sample, the clone carrying this T cell receptor (beta chain) was seen many times. TCRdb re-called the 5' RACE reads through MiXCR, storing one row per CDR3 protein. The sample consists of under 200,000 distinct CDR3 sequences, 9.8% of them appearing once. The data were obtained in a study of CD8 T cells in ankylosing spondylitis. The germline V gene has CDR1 MGHDK and CDR2 SYGVNS. The V segment lost 1 base and the J segment 2 bases; nucleotides outside the gene matches: 7. There are 17 residues in the CDR3. Specimen: blood, either unsorted or a sorted T cell fraction (not recorded which). This chain joins TRBV25-1 and TRBJ2-1, with 8 bases identical to TRBD2. This clonotype was obtained from a female donor with ankylosing spondylitis or in good health (not recorded which). In nucleotides, the CDR3 is TGTGCCAGCAGTGAATTTTTCAGCGGGGGAACCTACAATGAGCAGTTCTTC. It specifies CASSEFFSGGTYNEQFF.